Following are 24 T cell receptor beta chains from one sample sequenced in a study of shared clonotypes between healthy human individuals. Method: immunoSEQ multiplex PCR; TCRdb's copy keeps in-frame clones and lacks some. The top ten clones hold around 0.13% of a sample with roughly 2 million clones, approximately 96% of them seen once. The sample comprised naive CD4+ T cells sorted from blood. Specified subset: CD45RA+ positively selected. The receptors come from a young man in good health.

With regard to this clone: The same CDR3 also results from other DNA sequences found in this sample. The chain is built from TRBV11-2 and TRBJ1-2; unclear D gene. This CDR3 is built from 14 residues. With 0 bases removed from V and 4 bases from J, the gap between germline ends came to 9 bases. Germline V gene lookup returns CDR1 SGHAT and CDR2 FQNNGV. The DNA of the CDR3 is TGTGCCAGCAGCTTAGATCGGTCAGGCTATGGCTACACCTTC. Translation: CASSLDRSGYGYTF.

This clone was counted once. The chain combines TRBV28 with TRBJ1-1; D gene ambiguous. The CDR3 covers 11 residues. The germline V gene has CDR1 MDHEN and CDR2 SYDVKM. V gave up 6 bases and J gave up 11 bases, with 13 bases separating them. CDR3 nucleotides: TGTGCCAGCAGCGACTCCACGCGCGCTTTCTTT. The encoded protein is CASSDSTRAFF. Full variable domain (outside the CDR3, taken from reference TRBV28 and TRBJ1-1): DVKVTQSSRYLVKRTGEKVFLECVQDMDHENMFWYRQDPGLGLRLIYFSYDVKMKEKGDIPEGYSVSREKKERFSLILESASTNQTSMYLCASSDSTRAFFGQGTRLTVV.

This clone was seen once. This sequence joins TRBV19 and TRBJ1-5; D is possibly TRBD1 (5 bases). Germline V gives CDR1 LNHDA, CDR2 SQIVND (reference sequence). V lost 6 bases and J lost 7, with 16 bases in between. This CDR3 is built from 14 residues. The CDR3 sequence: CASRSPGNRQPQHF. The CDR3 DNA reads TGTGCCAGTAGAAGTCCAGGGAACCGACAGCCCCAGCATTTT.

The chain combines TRBV7-3 with TRBJ2-5; TRBD2 aligns across 13 bases. Trimming took 2 bases from V and 11 from J; bases not matched to a gene: 8. The CDR3 spans 15 residues. Germline CDR1 and CDR2: SGHTA and FQGTGA. The CDR3 nucleotides read TGTGCCAGCAGCTTAGGGACTAGCGGGGCCATGGCTCAGTACTTC. Its protein is CASSLGTSGAMAQYF.

The V gene is TRBV28, the J gene TRBJ2-5, with D tentatively TRBD1 (5 bases). The V gene lost 6 bases and the J gene lost 3 bases, with 14 bases spanning the gap. The CDR3 is 14 amino acids. CDR1 is MDHEN, CDR2 SYDVKM, per germline. The CDR3 nucleotides read TGTGCCAGCAGCTCCGTGGGGCAGAAAGAGACCCAGTACTTC. Translation gives CASSSVGQKETQYF.

In regard to this clone: This sample also contains other DNA sequences that code for the same CDR3. The chain has TRBV6-5 and TRBJ1-4, with 8 nucleotides matching TRBD1. CDR1 and CDR2 from the germline V gene are MNHEY and SVGAGI. V lost 2 bases to trimming and J lost 7 bases; unmatched junction nucleotides: 6. This CDR3 has 15 residues. The CDR3 here is CASSYGQGAGEKLFF. CDR3 in DNA: TGTGCCAGCAGTTACGGCCAGGGGGCGGGTGAAAAACTGTTTTTT.

The V and J genes are TRBV30 and TRBJ2-2, with D perhaps matching TRBD1 (6 bases). CDR1 is GTSNPN and CDR2 is SVGIG in the germline V gene (reference sequence). There are 14 residues in the CDR3. The V end lost 3 bases, the J end lost 6 bases, and 14 bases lay between the germline ends. The CDR3 DNA sequence: TGTGCCTGGAGGCCACAGGGAGTCCCCGGGGAGCTGTTTTTT. This translates into CAWRPQGVPGELFF. Supplemented by reference TRBV30 and TRBJ2-2, the full variable domain reads SQTIHQWPATLVQPVGSPLSLECTVEGTSNPNLYWYRQAAGRGLQLLFYSVGIGQISSEVPQNLSASRPQDRQFILSSKKLLLSDSGFYLCAWRPQGVPGELFFGEGSRLTVL.

The chain is built from TRBV5-6 and TRBJ2-2; the match to TRBD1 covers 7 bases. With V trimmed by 2 bases and J by 9 bases, 7 bases remained unmatched. CDR1 is SGHDT, CDR2 YYEEEE, per germline. The CDR3 covers 14 residues. The CDR3 DNA follows: TGTGCCAGCAGCTTTAGACAGGGACCCTGGGAGCTGTTTTTT. Amino acids: CASSFRQGPWELFF. Using reference TRBV5-6 and TRBJ2-2 for the parts outside the CDR3, the full variable domain is DAGVTQSPTHLIKTRGQQVTLRCSPKSGHDTVSWYQQALGQGPQFIFQYYEEEERQRGNFPDRFSGHQFPNYSSELNVNALLLGDSALYLCASSFRQGPWELFFGEGSRLTVL.

This clone was picked up a small number of times. The chain uses TRBV15 and TRBJ1-5, with unresolved D. The CDR3 consists of 15 residues. Germline CDR1 LNHNV, CDR2 YYDKDF (reference sequence). V gave up 0 bases and J gave up 7 bases, with 13 bases separating them. CDR3 protein: CATSREDGPLQPQHF. CDR3 coding DNA: TGTGCCACCAGCAGAGAGGACGGACCATTGCAGCCCCAGCATTTT.

This clone was picked up a small number of times. Within the sample, other DNA sequences also encode this same CDR3. The gene calls are TRBV29-1 and TRBJ1-2; D may be TRBD1 (5 bases). The CDR3 extends over 11 amino acids. V lost 4 bases to trimming and J lost 2 bases, with 5 bases between them. CDR1 and CDR2 from the germline V gene are SQVTM and ANQGSEA. CDR3 coding DNA: TGCAGCGTTGGACAGAACTATGGCTACACCTTC. Translation gives CSVGQNYGYTF. Complete variable domain (other parts from reference TRBV29-1 and TRBJ1-2): SAVISQKPSRDICQRGTSLTIQCQVDSQVTMMFWYRQQPGQSLTLIATANQGSEATYESGFVIDKFPISRPNLTFSTLTVSNMSPEDSSIYLCSVGQNYGYTFGSGTRLTVV.

The genes are TRBV18 and TRBJ2-1, with D possibly being TRBD2 (7 bases). Per germline, CDR1 KGHSH and CDR2 LQKENI. There are 16 residues in the CDR3. V lost 1 base and J lost 10, with 20 bases in between. The CDR3 loop reads CASSPQGGTVLNEQFF. For the CDR3, the DNA is TGTGCCAGCTCACCACAGGGGGGGACTGTCTTGAACGAGCAGTTCTTC.

The gene calls are TRBV28 and TRBJ1-1; D is unclear. This CDR3 has 12 residues. From germline, CDR1 is MDHEN and CDR2 SYDVKM. V was clipped by 9 bases and J by 1 base, with 9 bases between them. CDR3: CASREENTEAFF. The CDR3 DNA follows: TGTGCCAGTCGTGAGGAGAACACTGAAGCTTTCTTT.

The chain employs TRBV5-1 and TRBJ2-5; TRBD2 agrees at 11 bases. V shed 4 bases, J shed 5 bases, and the junction held 10 bases outside the gene matches. The germline gives CDR1 SGHRS, CDR2 YFSETQ. The CDR3 is 16 amino acids. CDR3 coding DNA: TGCGCCAGCAGCGCTAGCGGGGGGAAACATGGGGAGACCCAGTACTTC. This codes for CASSASGGKHGETQYF.

As for this clone: The same CDR3 can be traced to other DNA sequences in this sample. The rearrangement uses TRBV10-3 and TRBJ2-3; 7 positions match TRBD2. This CDR3 is built from 14 residues. The V gene's germline CDR1 is ENHRY and CDR2 SYGVKD. J gave up 0 bases and V 6 bases, and 3 bases lay outside the gene matches. This chain's CDR3 is CAIRSGTSTDTQYF. The CDR3 DNA follows: TGTGCCATCAGGAGCGGGACCAGCACAGATACGCAGTATTTT.

The chain joins TRBV19 to TRBJ2-2; D remains ambiguous. Per germline, CDR1 LNHDA and CDR2 SQIVND (reference sequence). V was shortened by 3 bases and J by 1 base, with 3 bases between the two germline ends. The CDR3 spans 13 residues. This CDR3 reads CASSMRNTGELFF. DNA of the CDR3: TGTGCCAGTAGTATGAGGAACACCGGGGAGCTGTTTTTT.

The J gene is TRBJ2-1, the V gene TRBV29-1; D not certain. Germline-derived CDR1 and CDR2 are SQVTM and ANQGSEA. The germline V and J ends were trimmed by 8 bases and 3 bases, with 14 bases remaining between them. The CDR3 covers 13 residues. The CDR3 DNA reads as TGCAGCTTCCAGACCGAAGTCTACAATGAGCAGTTCTTC. This sequence encodes CSFQTEVYNEQFF.

Here the CDR3 reads CASSDRGRAKNIQYF. DNA of the CDR3: TGTGCCAGCAGTGATAGGGGGAGAGCCAAAAACATTCAGTACTTC. V gene TRBV2 combines with J gene TRBJ2-4, with D maybe TRBD1 (6 bases). This CDR3 comprises 15 residues. Germline assignment: CDR1 SNHLY and CDR2 FYNNEI. The V gene lost 3 bases and the J gene lost 0 bases, with 9 bases spanning the gap.

This clone has only a few counts. Different DNA sequences within this sample yield the same CDR3. This chain uses TRBV5-1 with TRBJ2-3; D uncertain. V was cut by 0 bases and J by 0 bases, with 5 bases left in between. Germline CDR1 reads SGHRS; CDR2 reads YFSETQ. The length of the CDR3 is 14 residues. CDR3: CASSLEQSTDTQYF. CDR3 nucleotides: TGCGCCAGCAGCTTGGAACAGAGCACAGATACGCAGTATTTT.

This sequence joins TRBV9 and TRBJ2-2; D is unresolved. V lost 0 bases to trimming and J lost 1 base, with 4 bases between them. Germline CDR1 SGDLS, CDR2 YYNGEE. The CDR3 length is 14 residues. The CDR3 spells CASSVGMNTGELFF. CDR3 in DNA: TGTGCCAGCAGCGTAGGCATGAACACCGGGGAGCTGTTTTTT.

V is TRBV10-2 and J is TRBJ2-1, with 10 bases that match TRBD2. Trimming cost V 5 bases and J 0 bases; bases outside gene matches: 10. There are 18 residues in the CDR3. Per germline, CDR1 WSHSY and CDR2 SAAADI. CDR3 bases: TGCGCCAGCAGTAAGGGGGCTAGCGGGGGCAGCTCCTACAATGAGCAGTTCTTC. Translated: CASSKGASGGSSYNEQFF.

As regards this clone: Other DNA variants within this sample encode the same CDR3. The chain couples TRBV7-6 to TRBJ2-2, with D unresolved. The CDR3 is made up of 12 amino acids. Germline V gene sequence: CDR1 SGHVS, CDR2 FNYEAQ. Deletions cut 5 bases from V and 5 bases from J, with 6 bases between. For the CDR3, the DNA is TGTGCCAGCAGCCGCCGGACCGGGGAGCTGTTTTTT. Protein product: CASSRRTGELFF. Full variable domain (missing parts from reference TRBV7-6 and TRBJ2-2): GAGVSQSPRYKVTKRGQDVALRCDPISGHVSLYWYRQALGQGPEFLTYFNYEAQQDKSGLPNDRFSAERPEGSISTLTIQRTEQRDSAMYRCASSRRTGELFFGEGSRLTVL.

As regards this clone: Other DNA sequences of this sample code for an identical CDR3. The chain is built from TRBV2 and TRBJ2-5, with D possibly matching TRBD2 (5 bases). Trimming removed 6 bases from V and 1 base from J, with 9 bases in between. The CDR3 spans 13 residues. Germline V lookup: CDR1 SNHLY, CDR2 FYNNEI. The CDR3 nucleotides read TGTGCCAGCAGGAGGGATTCCCAAGAGACCCAGTACTTC. This codes for CASRRDSQETQYF.

The chain couples TRBV10-1 to TRBJ2-1; D call uncertain. CDR3 length: 15 amino acids. V lost 5 bases, J lost 7 bases, and 18 bases lay in between. Germline CDR1 reads WNHNN; CDR2 reads SYGVQD (reference sequence). The CDR3 nucleotides read TGCGCCAGCAGTCCAAGTGGTCCAGTGGGAAATGAGCAGTTCTTC. Translation gives CASSPSGPVGNEQFF.

This clone came up a few times. The chain recombines TRBV19 with TRBJ2-2; D may be TRBD1 (6 bases). Germline V gives CDR1 LNHDA, CDR2 SQIVND (reference sequence). The CDR3 runs to 13 residues. V dropped 11 bases and J dropped 5 bases, with 15 bases sitting between them. Here the CDR3 reads CASLGTSTGELFF. The CDR3 coding sequence is TGTGCCTCTCTAGGGACATCGACCGGGGAGCTGTTTTTT.